The 27 T cell receptor beta chains presented below share a single source sample, sequenced in a study of CD8 T cell repertoires and HIV-1 epitope variants. The table came from immunoSEQ multiplex PCR; TCRdb's copy has only in-frame clones and leaves some out. The sample consists of tens of thousands of clones, approximately 70% of them appearing once. Sequencing was performed on uncultured baseline CD8+ T cells from peripheral blood mononuclear cells (PBMCs). These receptors all come from a male donor with HIV.

The chain links TRBV6-5 to TRBJ2-1; TRBD1 agrees at 12 bases. The germline V gene has CDR1 MNHEY and CDR2 SVGAGI. J was trimmed by 8 bases and V by 6 bases; bases with no gene match: 5. This CDR3 comprises 14 residues. The DNA of the CDR3 is TGTGCCAGCAGAGGGACAGGGGGCTTGGATGAGCAGTTCTTC. Its protein is CASRGTGGLDEQFF.

The chain recombines TRBV6-1 with TRBJ2-7; a possible D gene is TRBD2 (6 bases). The ends were cut back, 8 bases at V and 5 bases at J, with 19 bases in the middle. The length of the CDR3 is 14 residues. Germline CDR1 is MNHNS and CDR2 is SASEGT. The CDR3 here is CASSITRGRNEQYF. The CDR3 DNA reads TGTGCCAGCTCGATAACGCGGGGTAGAAACGAGCAGTACTTC.

The chain is built from TRBV5-6 and TRBJ2-5; weak D call: TRBD2 (6 bases). The CDR3 is 15 residues long. Looked up from germline, CDR1 is SGHDT and CDR2 is YYEEEE. V was trimmed by 5 bases and J by 1 base, leaving 15 bases between them. CDR3 sequence: CASSENGGIQETQYF. As DNA, the CDR3 is TGTGCCAGCAGTGAAAATGGGGGGATCCAAGAGACCCAGTACTTC.

This clone appeared a single time. The V call is TRBV19, the J call TRBJ2-2; D might be TRBD2 (5 bases). This CDR3 spans 15 amino acids. The germline CDR1 and CDR2 sequences are LNHDA and SQIVND (reference sequence). V was pared by 7 bases and J by 5 bases, with 17 bases between. The DNA for the CDR3 is TGTGCCAGTACCATGAGAGGGCGCAATACCGGGGAGCTGTTTTTT. It is translated as CASTMRGRNTGELFF.

This clone occurred a few times. J is TRBJ2-6 and V is TRBV5-6; D gene uncertain. Germline lookup yields CDR1 SGHDT and CDR2 YYEEEE. The V gene lost 0 bases and the J gene lost 0 bases, with 7 bases spanning the gap. This CDR3 spans 16 amino acids. The CDR3 here is CASSLGAGSGANVLTF. The DNA for the CDR3 is TGTGCCAGCAGCTTGGGGGCCGGCTCTGGGGCCAACGTCCTGACTTTC.

The DNA of the CDR3 is TGTGCCACCAGCGGGGACTACGAGCAGTACTTC. Its translation: CATSGDYEQYF. The V and J genes are TRBV15 and TRBJ2-5; the D is unclear. The J call could be wrong; TRBJ2-7 is a better fit for the DNA end. Per germline, CDR1 LNHNV and CDR2 YYDKDF (reference sequence). The CDR3 loop spans 11 amino acids.

This chain uses TRBV9 with TRBJ1-3, with no clear D. The V end was cut by 0 bases, the J end by 4 bases, with 11 bases between. CDR1 and CDR2 (germline): SGDLS, YYNGEE. The CDR3 runs 15 residues. The CDR3 spells CASSVDPGKGNTIYF. CDR3 bases: TGTGCCAGCAGCGTAGACCCTGGAAAAGGAAACACCATATATTTT.

This rearrangement joins TRBV6-5 to TRBJ1-2, with TRBD1 identical over 10 bases. Per the germline V gene, CDR1 is MNHEY and CDR2 is SVGAGI. This CDR3 contains 15 residues. V dropped 5 bases and J dropped 7; count of bases not matched to a gene: 10. CDR3 protein: CASSRQGQGWSGYTF. The CDR3 DNA reads as TGTGCCAGCAGTCGCCAGGGACAGGGGTGGTCTGGCTACACCTTC.

The chain recombines TRBV19 with TRBJ1-2; D is undetermined. From germline, CDR1 is LNHDA and CDR2 SQIVND (reference sequence). The V end was cut by 2 bases, the J end by 2 bases, with 12 bases between. The CDR3 consists of 15 residues. The CDR3 spells CASSIPGRSNYGYTF. The CDR3 bases are TGTGCCAGTAGTATACCCGGACGGTCCAACTATGGCTACACCTTC.

In this sample, this clone turned up many times. J is TRBJ2-3 and V is TRBV7-9; 7 nucleotides align to TRBD2. Germline CDR1 is SEHNR and CDR2 is FQNEAQ (reference sequence). Trimming removed 1 base from V and 8 bases from J; junction bases left unmatched: 3. The CDR3 spans 13 residues. CDR3 DNA: TGTGCCAGCAGCTTAGGTAGGGAGGGTACGCAGTATTTT. Protein: CASSLGREGTQYF. Filled out from reference TRBV7-9 and TRBJ2-3, the complete variable domain reads DTGVSQNPRHKITKRGQNVTFRCDPISEHNRLYWYRQTLGQGPEFLTYFQNEAQLEKSRLLSDRFSAERPKGSFSTLEIQRTEQGDSAMYLCASSLGREGTQYFGPGTRLTVL.

The chain links TRBV30 to TRBJ2-7; no firm D call. This CDR3 contains 12 residues. The ends were cut back, 1 base at V and 3 bases at J, with 7 bases in the middle. The germline gives CDR1 GTSNPN, CDR2 SVGIG (reference sequence). The CDR3 region has the DNA TGTGCCTGGAGTGCTAACAGCTACGAGCAGTACTTC. It specifies CAWSANSYEQYF. Looking up the rest from reference TRBV30 and TRBJ2-7 gives the full variable domain: SQTIHQWPATLVQPVGSPLSLECTVEGTSNPNLYWYRQAAGRGLQLLFYSVGIGQISSEVPQNLSASRPQDRQFILSSKKLLLSDSGFYLCAWSANSYEQYFGPGTRLTVT.

J is TRBJ2-1 and V is TRBV5-4, with D perhaps matching TRBD2 (6 bases). The CDR3 totals 15 residues. V was clipped by 4 bases and J by 7 bases, with 18 bases between them. Germline V lookup: CDR1 SGHNT, CDR2 YYREEE (reference sequence). CDR3 sequence (DNA): TGTGCCAGCAGCCCGGACTCCTTAGGGAGGAATGAGCAGTTCTTC. Translating gives CASSPDSLGRNEQFF.

The chain is built from TRBV28 and TRBJ2-4, with 8 bases aligning to TRBD1. J lost 1 base, V lost 7 bases, and 6 bases had no gene match. Germline CDR1 MDHEN, CDR2 SYDVKM. This CDR3 has 15 amino acids. The CDR3 region is CASIDDRGAKNIQYF. The CDR3 coding sequence is TGTGCCAGCATAGATGACAGGGGTGCCAAAAACATTCAGTACTTC.

This chain links TRBV7-2 with TRBJ1-1, with 9 bases lining up with TRBD1. Germline CDR1 is SGHTA and CDR2 is FQGNSA. With V trimmed by 2 bases and J by 0 bases, 4 bases remained unmatched. CDR3 length: 16 amino acids. Here the CDR3 DNA reads TGTGCCAGCAGCTTAATCTGGACAGGGGTGAACACTGAAGCTTTCTTT. Translation gives CASSLIWTGVNTEAFF.

The CDR3 DNA reads TGTGCCAGCAGTTTTCGGAACACTGAAGCTTTCTTT. Amino acids: CASSFRNTEAFF. The chain combines TRBV28 with TRBJ1-1; no clear D. This CDR3 comprises 12 residues. V was trimmed by 3 bases and J by 1 base, leaving 3 bases between them. In germline, CDR1 is MDHEN, CDR2 SYDVKM.

Concerning this clone itself: A junction boundary mismatches the germline segment, possibly from a read error. V is TRBV7-7 and J is TRBJ1-3; 7 bases are shared with TRBD1. This CDR3 comprises 15 residues. Germline CDR1 is SSHAT and CDR2 is FNYEAQ (reference sequence). The CDR3: CASSLGQERGNTIYF. The CDR3 nucleotides read TGTGCTAGCAGCTTAGGACAGGAACGGGGAAACACCATATATTTT.

This clone was seen a handful of times. The rearrangement uses TRBV7-9 and TRBJ2-5; D may be TRBD1 or TRBD2 (5 bases each). Trimming took off 7 bases at V and 3 bases at J, with 6 bases between the two ends. This CDR3 is 11 amino acids long. Looked up from germline, CDR1 is SEHNR and CDR2 is FQNEAQ (reference sequence). CDR3 DNA: TGTGCCAGCATGGGGGAAGAGACCCAGTACTTC. Protein: CASMGEETQYF.

The genes are TRBV5-6 and TRBJ1-2, with 10 bases aligning to TRBD1. CDR1 SGHDT and CDR2 YYEEEE come from the germline V gene. The length of the CDR3 is 18 residues. Trimming took 4 bases from V and 3 from J; bases not matched to a gene: 15. Here the CDR3 reads CASSQYTTGTGVYYGYTF. The CDR3 nucleotides are TGTGCCAGCAGCCAGTATACAACCGGGACAGGGGTTTACTATGGCTACACCTTC.

This clone has just one count. The chain uses TRBV21-1 and TRBJ2-7; the D call in the table, TRBD2, was not verified against the DNA. TRBV21-1 is labeled a pseudogene. CDR3 length: 15 amino acids. In DNA form, the CDR3 reads TGTGCCAGCAGCAAAACTAGCGGGAGCACCTACGAGCAGTACTTC. The encoded protein is CASSKTSGSTYEQYF.

The chain links TRBV19 to TRBJ2-7, with D hard to call. Trimming removed 5 bases from V and 2 bases from J, with 13 bases in between. The CDR3 has 14 residues. CDR1 is LNHDA and CDR2 is SQIVND in the germline V gene (reference sequence). This CDR3 is CASSRAAGAYEQYF. The DNA for the CDR3 is TGTGCCAGTAGTCGAGCTGCAGGCGCCTACGAGCAGTACTTC.

This sequence joins TRBV19 and TRBJ2-7; 8 bases match TRBD1. The germline V gene encodes CDR1 LNHDA and CDR2 SQIVND (reference sequence). V was pared by 5 bases and J by 0 bases, with 6 bases of the junction left unmatched. This CDR3 region has 15 residues. As DNA, the CDR3 is TGTGCCAGTAGTCCCGGGACAGGCGTCTCCTACGAGCAGTACTTC. It is translated as CASSPGTGVSYEQYF.

In this sample, this clone turned up many times. J is TRBJ2-7 and V is TRBV10-3; 7 positions match TRBD2. V gave up 0 bases and J gave up 6 bases; unmatched junction bases: 8. CDR1 and CDR2 (germline): ENHRY, SYGVKD. This CDR3 region has 15 residues. CDR3 sequence reads: CAISESRLARREQYF. The CDR3 DNA is TGTGCCATCAGTGAGTCGAGACTAGCACGACGCGAGCAGTACTTC.

This rearrangement joins TRBV6-5 to TRBJ2-3; 8 nucleotides match TRBD2. Germline values: CDR1 MNHEY, CDR2 SVGAGI. V lost 0 bases and J lost 3; bases outside the gene matches: 5. The CDR3 loop spans 16 amino acids. Written as DNA, the CDR3 is TGTGCCAGCAGTTACTCAGCTAGCGGGCTAACAGATACGCAGTATTTT. It translates to CASSYSASGLTDTQYF.

The chain is built from TRBV25-1 and TRBJ2-3; tentative D call: TRBD2 (5 bases). This CDR3 is 12 amino acids long. With 4 bases removed from V and 7 bases from J, the gap between germline ends came to 9 bases. The germline V gene encodes CDR1 MGHDK and CDR2 SYGVNS. In DNA form, the CDR3 reads TGTGCCAGCAGTGTGACGACTAATACGCAGTATTTT. It codes for CASSVTTNTQYF.

The V gene is TRBV14, the J gene TRBJ2-7; 8 nucleotides agree with TRBD2. The junction had 13 bases not matched to a gene; V was cut back by 11 bases and J by 4 bases. The CDR3 loop spans 14 amino acids. From germline, CDR1 is SGHDN and CDR2 FVKESK. The CDR3 sequence is CASGGGRNNYEQYF. CDR3 DNA: TGTGCCTCCGGGGGGGGCAGGAATAATTACGAGCAGTACTTC.

The chain combines TRBV2 with TRBJ1-5, with 7 bases matching TRBD1. Germline assignment: CDR1 SNHLY and CDR2 FYNNEI. V lost 6 bases to trimming and J lost 4 bases; unmatched junction nucleotides: 6. CDR3 length equals 14 residues. This CDR3 is CASSPGTVNQPQHF. CDR3 in DNA: TGTGCCAGCAGCCCCGGGACAGTTAATCAGCCCCAGCATTTT.

The chain couples TRBV28 to TRBJ1-4, with 9 bases fitting TRBD1. J was trimmed by 13 bases and V by 3 bases; bases with no gene match: 9. Germline lookup yields CDR1 MDHEN and CDR2 SYDVKM. The CDR3 spans 14 residues. The CDR3: CASSFNRGLLTLFF. The CDR3 bases are TGTGCCAGCAGTTTTAACAGGGGGCTTCTCACACTGTTTTTT.